Given below is one TCR beta chain in context. The target antigen is unknown. This specimen comes from a study of CXCR3-negative and CXCR3-positive naive CD8 T cells. Study-wide results and caveats: Compared with CXCR3-negative naive cells, CXCR3-positive naive cells showed more hydrophobic TRB CDR3s.

The CDR3 runs 18 residues. Germline V gene data show CDR1 as SGHNT and CDR2 as YYREEE (reference sequence). UMI-labeled 5' RACE yielded the TRB cDNA libraries. TCRdb derives one entry per CDR3 protein from the 5' RACE reads, leaving out DNA. The ten top clones account for roughly 0.28%, within a sample of under 150,000 distinct CDR3 sequences. A CD45RO-CCR7+CD27+CD95- phenotype identified naive CD8+ T cells. The sequence was collected from a human donor in good health. Some clones in this sample may be carry-over from other donors' samples. The specimen sequenced was naive CXCR3+ CD8+ T cells from blood. Subset indicated: CD45RO-CCR7+CD27+CD95- naive CD8+ T cells expressing CXCR3 (TNR3+). The chain combines TRBV5-4 with TRBJ2-1; TCRdb reports TRBD1, a call that lacks DNA to check it against. The CDR3 sequence: CASSPIPPQGKGVNEQFF. Variable domain in full (rest from reference TRBV5-4 and TRBJ2-1): ETGVTQSPTHLIKTRGQQVTLRCSSQSGHNTVSWYQQALGQGPQFIFQYYREEENGRGNFPPRFSGLQFPNYSSELNVNALELDDSALYLCASSPIPPQGKGVNEQFFGPGTRLTVL.